This T cell receptor beta chain was captured by sequencing in a study of HIV-infected children after antiretroviral therapy interruption. Study-wide context: Weeks 0, 12, interruption end (24 or 48), and about 3 years post-study gave interruption-arm samples. Weeks 0, 48 and 150 were sampled under continuous treatment.

A 3' RACE protocol on RNA, with unique molecular identifiers, produced the TCR library. TCRdb used MiXCR to reprocess the 3' RACE reads, holding one entry per CDR3 protein. The sample has around 15,000 distinct CDR3 sequences; 3.4% are singletons. Stated treatment: PENTA 11 planned treatment interruption arm or continuous ART arm. Sorting from thawed PBMCs isolated memory CD8+ CD45RO+ CD45RA- T cells. This clonotype has more than one count but fewer than ten. Germline loops: CDR1 LGHNA, CDR2 YNFKEQ. V dropped 0 bases and J dropped 4; count of bases not matched to a gene: 6. The CDR3 has 16 residues. This chain connects TRBV4-2 to TRBJ2-3; 8 bases line up with TRBD2. The source is a pool of human donors with HIV. The source was CD45RO+ CD8+ T cells from PBMCs, pooled from several time points, collected from a donor given antiretroviral therapy, either interrupted or continuous. Subset denoted: memory CD8+ CD45RO+ CD45RA- T cells. CDR3 loop: CASSQDPAGVPDTQYF. CDR3 DNA sequence: TGTGCCAGCAGCCAAGATCCAGCGGGGGTGCCAGATACGCAGTATTTT.